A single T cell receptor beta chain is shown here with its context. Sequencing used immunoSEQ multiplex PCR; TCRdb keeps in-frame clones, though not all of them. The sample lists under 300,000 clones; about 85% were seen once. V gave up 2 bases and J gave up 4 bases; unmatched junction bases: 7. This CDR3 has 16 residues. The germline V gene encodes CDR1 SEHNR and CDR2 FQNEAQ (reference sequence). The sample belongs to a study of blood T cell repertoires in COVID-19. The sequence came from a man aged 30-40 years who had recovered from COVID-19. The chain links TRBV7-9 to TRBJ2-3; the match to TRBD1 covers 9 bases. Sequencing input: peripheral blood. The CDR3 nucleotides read TGTGCCAGCAGCTTATCCGTACAGGGGGCCGCAGATACGCAGTATTTT. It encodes CASSLSVQGAADTQYF.